One and the same sample provided the 12 T cell receptor beta chains below, sequenced in a study of blood T cell repertoires in COVID-19. Measured with immunoSEQ multiplex PCR; TCRdb has only the in-frame clones, and not every one. The data hold a few hundred thousand clones, with about nine tenths observed a single time. Sequencing was carried out using PBMCs or T cells enriched from blood (not recorded which). These receptor sequences come from a woman aged 40-49 years who had been exposed to COVID-19.

The gene calls are TRBV13 and TRBJ2-7; 11 nucleotides agree with TRBD2. CDR1 is PRHDT, CDR2 FYEKMQ, per germline (reference sequence). The V and J ends lost 5 bases and 7 bases, in that order; junction bases with no gene match: 4. CDR3 length: 13 amino acids. CDR3: CASSPGLADEQYF. The CDR3, as DNA: TGTGCCAGCAGCCCGGGACTAGCGGATGAGCAGTACTTC.

V is TRBV15 and J is TRBJ2-5; possibly TRBD2 for D (5 bases). Trimming shortened V by 1 base and J by 5 bases, and 17 bases separated the two germline ends. There are 16 residues in the CDR3. Germline assignment: CDR1 LNHNV and CDR2 YYDKDF (reference sequence). The DNA of the CDR3 is TGTGCCACCAGCAGAGGGTCAGCCCTAGCATGGGAGACCCAGTACTTC. It is translated as CATSRGSALAWETQYF.

The chain couples TRBV30 to TRBJ1-1, with a tentative D call TRBD1 (6 bases). V was shortened by 4 bases and J by 7 bases, with 16 bases between the two germline ends. Germline V gene data show CDR1 as GTSNPN and CDR2 as SVGIG (reference sequence). This CDR3 spans 13 amino acids. CDR3 nucleotide sequence: TGTGCCTGGACCCAACCGGGGGGCGGTGAAGCTTTCTTT. Translating gives CAWTQPGGGEAFF. Complete variable domain (other parts from reference TRBV30 and TRBJ1-1): SQTIHQWPATLVQPVGSPLSLECTVEGTSNPNLYWYRQAAGRGLQLLFYSVGIGQISSEVPQNLSASRPQDRQFILSSKKLLLSDSGFYLCAWTQPGGGEAFFGQGTRLTVV.

This sequence joins TRBV27 and TRBJ2-3; D might be TRBD2 (6 bases). V gave up 8 bases and J gave up 3 bases, with 12 bases separating them. Germline V lookup: CDR1 MNHEY, CDR2 SMNVEV (reference sequence). The CDR3 covers 13 residues. The CDR3 DNA follows: TGTGCCAGCGCCCCAGGAGGGACAGATACGCAGTATTTT. Amino acids: CASAPGGTDTQYF.

V gene TRBV7-8 combines with J gene TRBJ1-1, with TRBD1 identical over 9 bases. CDR1 is SGHVS and CDR2 is FQNEAQ in the germline V gene. V was pared by 5 bases and J by 6 bases, with 16 bases of the junction left unmatched. This CDR3 comprises 17 residues. CDR3 sequence: CASSGRTDRGRFSEAFF. As DNA, the CDR3 is TGTGCCAGCAGCGGAAGAACGGACAGGGGACGTTTTTCTGAAGCTTTCTTT.

The chain recombines TRBV5-4 with TRBJ1-6; 11 nucleotides align to TRBD1. The ends lost 4 bases at V and 6 bases at J; junction bases unmatched: 3. The germline V gene has CDR1 SGHNT and CDR2 YYREEE (reference sequence). The CDR3 is 15 amino acids. Here the CDR3 reads CASSPGTGGNSPLHF. DNA for the CDR3: TGTGCCAGCAGCCCCGGGACAGGGGGTAATTCACCCCTCCACTTT.

This clone was found once. The chain has TRBV5-1 and TRBJ2-3; the D gene is possibly TRBD1 (6 bases). The CDR3 consists of 16 residues. Germline CDR1 SGHRS, CDR2 YFSETQ. The germline V and J ends were trimmed by 4 bases and 4 bases, with 19 bases remaining between them. DNA of the CDR3: TGCGCCAGCAGCCTTGATCAAACAGGGACGGCAGATACGCAGTATTTT. This codes for CASSLDQTGTADTQYF. Complete variable domain (other parts from reference TRBV5-1 and TRBJ2-3): KAGVTQTPRYLIKTRGQQVTLSCSPISGHRSVSWYQQTPGQGLQFLFEYFSETQRNKGNFPGRFSGRQFSNSRSEMNVSTLELGDSALYLCASSLDQTGTADTQYFGPGTRLTVL.

The chain employs TRBV7-2 and TRBJ2-1; D gene ambiguous. Between the trimmed V and J ends, which lost 1 base and 0 bases, there was a span of 7 bases. The germline V gene encodes CDR1 SGHTA and CDR2 FQGNSA. CDR3 length: 15 residues. The CDR3 loop reads CASSLDKSSYNEQFF. DNA for the CDR3: TGTGCCAGCAGCTTAGATAAGAGCTCCTACAATGAGCAGTTCTTC.

The V and J genes are TRBV27 and TRBJ1-2; 8 bases align to TRBD1. Germline V gene sequence: CDR1 MNHEY, CDR2 SMNVEV (reference sequence). CDR3 length: 15 residues. Unmatched junction bases numbered 12, after V lost 3 bases and J lost 9 bases. Written as DNA, the CDR3 is TGTGCCAGCAGTTTGCAGGGGGCAAGGAGGGGGAGCTACACCTTC. Protein: CASSLQGARRGSYTF.

In its sample, this clone was seen once. This chain joins TRBV5-1 and TRBJ2-1; the match to TRBD2 covers 12 bases. The CDR3 is made up of 15 amino acids. Germline V gene data show CDR1 as SGHRS and CDR2 as YFSETQ. V trimming: 5 bases; J trimming: 6 bases; junction bases outside the gene matches: 6. CDR3 nucleotides: TGCGCCAGCAGTATACTAGCGGGAGGCCCCAATGAGCAGTTCTTC. It translates to CASSILAGGPNEQFF.

The chain uses TRBV7-8 and TRBJ2-2, with 10 bases matching TRBD2. Per germline, CDR1 SGHVS and CDR2 FQNEAQ. V shed 3 bases, J shed 6 bases, and the junction held 10 bases outside the gene matches. This CDR3 has 17 residues. The CDR3 sequence is CASSFGLAAISPGELFF. DNA of the CDR3: TGTGCCAGCAGCTTTGGACTAGCGGCGATTTCCCCCGGGGAGCTGTTTTTT.

The chain joins TRBV9 to TRBJ2-7, with 7 nucleotides matching TRBD2. The CDR3 is 14 amino acids. The germline V gene has CDR1 SGDLS and CDR2 YYNGEE. V shed 0 bases and J 7 bases; nucleotides not matched to a gene: 7. CDR3 protein: CASSVGAPAGEQYF. As DNA, the CDR3 is TGTGCCAGCAGCGTAGGGGCCCCAGCGGGGGAGCAGTACTTC.